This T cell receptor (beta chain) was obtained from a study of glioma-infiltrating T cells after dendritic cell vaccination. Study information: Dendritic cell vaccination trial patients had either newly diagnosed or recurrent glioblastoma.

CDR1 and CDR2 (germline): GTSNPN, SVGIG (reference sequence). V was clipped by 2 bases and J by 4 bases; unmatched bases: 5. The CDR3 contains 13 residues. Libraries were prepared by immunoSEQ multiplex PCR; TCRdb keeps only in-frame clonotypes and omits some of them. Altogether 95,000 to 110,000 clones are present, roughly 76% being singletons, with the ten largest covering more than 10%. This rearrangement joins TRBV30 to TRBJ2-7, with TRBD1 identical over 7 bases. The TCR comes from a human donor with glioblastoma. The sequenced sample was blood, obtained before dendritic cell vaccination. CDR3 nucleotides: TGTGCCTGGAGTCGTAACAGGGGTTACGAGCAGTACTTC. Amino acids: CAWSRNRGYEQYF. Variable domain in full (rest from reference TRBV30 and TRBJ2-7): SQTIHQWPATLVQPVGSPLSLECTVEGTSNPNLYWYRQAAGRGLQLLFYSVGIGQISSEVPQNLSASRPQDRQFILSSKKLLLSDSGFYLCAWSRNRGYEQYFGPGTRLTVT.